These 5 T cell receptor beta chains share one sample of origin, sequenced in a study of blood T cell repertoires in COVID-19 (dated by TCRdb to 2020 to 2021). Libraries were made using the immunoSEQ multiplex PCR assay. TCRdb carries this immuneACCESS record with in-frame sequences only. Its versions omit some clonotypes, under half of them owing to an unresolved V gene in the studies checked, with the rest unexplained. The sample table shows some 74,000 clones, and around four fifths are seen once. The ten top clones hold 15% to 20% of the sample. The material sequenced was peripheral blood. These receptors came from a woman aged 80 or over with acute or convalescent COVID-19.

The genes are TRBV5-1 and TRBJ2-7, with no clear D. The V end lost 0 bases, the J end lost 5 bases, and 12 bases lay between the germline ends. The CDR3 loop spans 14 amino acids. Germline values: CDR1 SGHRS, CDR2 YFSETQ. The CDR3 spells CASSLAGLGNEQYF. The CDR3 DNA sequence: TGCGCCAGCAGCTTGGCCGGATTGGGCAACGAGCAGTACTTC. Looking up the rest from reference TRBV5-1 and TRBJ2-7 gives the full variable domain: KAGVTQTPRYLIKTRGQQVTLSCSPISGHRSVSWYQQTPGQGLQFLFEYFSETQRNKGNFPGRFSGRQFSNSRSEMNVSTLELGDSALYLCASSLAGLGNEQYFGPGTRLTVT.

The CDR3 DNA sequence: TGTGCCAGCAGCCCCGGGGTTGGCCTTGAAGCTTTCTTT. This encodes CASSPGVGLEAFF. The chain has TRBV3-1 (or the pseudogene TRBV3-2) and TRBJ1-1, with D unclear. V lost 4 bases and J lost 7, with 13 bases in between. Germline loops: CDR1 LGHDT, CDR2 YNNKEL (reference sequence). The CDR3 contains 13 residues.

V gene TRBV19 combines with J gene TRBJ1-5, with 9 nucleotides matching TRBD1. The CDR3 extends over 16 amino acids. V gave up 7 bases and J gave up 4 bases; unmatched junction bases: 11. Looked up from germline, CDR1 is LNHDA and CDR2 is SQIVND (reference sequence). The CDR3 loop reads CASMTQQGAENQPQHF. CDR3 sequence (DNA): TGTGCCAGTATGACACAACAGGGGGCAGAAAATCAGCCCCAGCATTTT.

The chain joins TRBV7-2 to TRBJ1-1; tentatively, D is TRBD1 (5 bases). V gave up 1 base and J gave up 4 bases, with 13 bases separating them. Germline loops: CDR1 SGHTA, CDR2 FQGNSA. The CDR3 sequence is 15 residues long. The chain's CDR3 is CASSLVGGVSTEAFF. In DNA, the CDR3 is TGTGCCAGCAGCTTAGTTGGGGGGGTGAGCACTGAAGCTTTCTTT. Drawing the rest from reference TRBV7-2 and TRBJ1-1, the complete variable domain is GAGVSQSPSNKVTEKGKDVELRCDPISGHTALYWYRQSLGQGLEFLIYFQGNSAPDKSGLPSDRFSAERTGGSVSTLTIQRTQQEDSAVYLCASSLVGGVSTEAFFGQGTRLTVV.

The rearrangement links TRBV5-1 to TRBJ2-5, with D tentatively TRBD2 (6 bases). The CDR3 totals 15 residues. Per germline, CDR1 SGHRS and CDR2 YFSETQ. Trimming stripped 2 bases from V and 8 bases from J, with 19 bases between. This CDR3 reads CASSLGAGHQGTQYF. CDR3 nucleotides: TGCGCCAGCAGCTTAGGAGCGGGCCACCAAGGAACCCAGTACTTC.